The 13 T cell receptor beta chains listed next were all sequenced from one sample in a study of blood T cell repertoires in COVID-19. Assay: immunoSEQ multiplex PCR; the TCRdb copy retains only in-frame clones and omits some. The table includes approximately 210,000 clones, around four fifths detected once. Source material: peripheral blood. Every receptor here comes from a woman aged 50 to 65 with active or convalescent COVID-19.

The chain combines TRBV2 with TRBJ2-7; TRBD1 matches 7 bases. The germline V gene encodes CDR1 SNHLY and CDR2 FYNNEI. Unmatched junction bases numbered 17, after V lost 6 bases and J lost 0 bases. The CDR3 spans 18 residues. Written as DNA, the CDR3 is TGTGCCAGCAGGAGGGAACAGGGGATCGGCGGGTACTCCTACGAGCAGTACTTC. Translated, it gives CASRREQGIGGYSYEQYF.

This clone appeared once. The chain employs TRBV28 and TRBJ1-2; TRBD1 agrees at 10 bases. CDR3 length: 17 residues. V shed 1 base, J shed 4 bases, and the junction held 9 bases outside the gene matches. Germline-derived CDR1 and CDR2 are MDHEN and SYDVKM. DNA of the CDR3: TGTGCCAGCAGTTTATCTGGACAGGGGGAGACTGGCTATGGCTACACCTTC. This encodes CASSLSGQGETGYGYTF.

Note on this clone: At the DNA level, this CDR3 is encoded by other sequences in the same sample as well. The rearrangement joins TRBV18 to TRBJ2-7, with 7 bases matching TRBD1. The CDR3 sequence is 13 residues long. Unmatched junction bases numbered 4, after V lost 4 bases and J lost 4 bases. Germline CDR1 KGHSH, CDR2 LQKENI. DNA of the CDR3: TGTGCCAGCTCACTTACACAGGGGTACGAGCAGTACGTC. Protein sequence: CASSLTQGYEQYV.

V gene TRBV6-5 combines with J gene TRBJ1-1; 10 bases are shared with TRBD1. Germline lookup yields CDR1 MNHEY and CDR2 SVGAGI. The J segment lost 8 bases and the V segment lost 6 bases, leaving 9 bases of the junction unmatched. This CDR3 comprises 14 residues. DNA for the CDR3: TGTGCCAGCAGAAAGGGACAGGGGATAGGAGAAGCTTTCTTT. This encodes CASRKGQGIGEAFF.

CDR3 sequence: CASSGRGTGLPDTQYF. The CDR3 region has the DNA TGTGCCAGCAGCGGACGCGGGACAGGGTTGCCAGATACGCAGTATTTT. The rearrangement joins TRBV11-2 to TRBJ2-3; 9 nucleotides agree with TRBD1. V shed 5 bases, J shed 4 bases, and the junction held 10 bases outside the gene matches. Germline CDR1 SGHAT, CDR2 FQNNGV. The CDR3 sequence is 16 residues long.

V usage is TRBV18 and J usage is TRBJ2-6; 9 bases are a match to TRBD1. This CDR3 has 17 residues. Germline V gives CDR1 KGHSH, CDR2 LQKENI. The V gene end was trimmed by 6 bases and the J gene end by 0 bases; junction bases not matched to a gene: 6. In DNA form, the CDR3 reads TGTGCCAGCTCTCCCGGGACAGGGAGCTCTGGGGCCAACGTCCTGACTTTC. Its protein is CASSPGTGSSGANVLTF.

The chain is built from TRBV19 and TRBJ1-6; 7 bases align to TRBD1. This CDR3 is 16 amino acids long. The V and J ends lost 3 bases and 2 bases, in that order; junction bases with no gene match: 4. CDR1 and CDR2 from the germline V gene are LNHDA and SQIVND (reference sequence). The DNA for the CDR3 is TGTGCCAGTAGTATTCAGGGGGTGGCCTATAATTCACCCCTCCACTTT. Translating it yields CASSIQGVAYNSPLHF.

The J gene is TRBJ1-1, the V gene TRBV3-1 (or the pseudogene TRBV3-2); D may be TRBD1 (5 bases). Germline V CDR1 and CDR2: LGHDT, YNNKEL (reference sequence). This CDR3 contains 14 residues. V was cut by 4 bases and J by 8 bases, with 17 bases left in between. CDR3 sequence: CASSPFPKGSEAFF. CDR3 DNA: TGTGCCAGCAGCCCCTTCCCTAAGGGGTCCGAAGCTTTCTTT.

The chain combines TRBV7-3 with TRBJ2-1; 12 nucleotides match TRBD2. This CDR3 has 18 residues. The V segment lost 4 bases and the J segment 7 bases; nucleotides outside the gene matches: 14. Germline V CDR1 and CDR2: SGHTA, FQGTGA. The CDR3 reads CASSSGTSGQPPGNEQFF. CDR3 bases: TGTGCCAGCAGCTCTGGGACTAGCGGGCAACCCCCGGGGAATGAGCAGTTCTTC.

The V call is TRBV10-3, the J call TRBJ1-6, with 7 bases aligning to TRBD1. The germline V gene encodes CDR1 ENHRY and CDR2 SYGVKD. This CDR3 has 14 residues. Trimming removed 8 bases from V and 4 bases from J; junction bases left unmatched: 5. The CDR3 region is CAIGTEDYNSPLHF. The CDR3 DNA reads TGTGCCATCGGGACAGAGGATTATAATTCACCCCTCCACTTT.

This clone was seen just once. This chain links TRBV6-5 with TRBJ1-1; D perhaps matches TRBD1 (6 bases). V dropped 5 bases and J dropped 1 base, with 11 bases sitting between them. CDR3 length equals 14 residues. The germline V gene has CDR1 MNHEY and CDR2 SVGAGI. CDR3 bases: TGTGCCAGCAGTCGAGCGACAGGGAACACTGAAGCTTTCTTT. It codes for CASSRATGNTEAFF.

The rearrangement joins TRBV29-1 to TRBJ1-2; D is perhaps TRBD1 (5 bases). V shed 4 bases and J shed 7 bases, with 22 bases lying between them. Looked up from germline, CDR1 is SQVTM and CDR2 is ANQGSEA. The CDR3 contains 15 residues. As DNA, the CDR3 is TGCAGCGTTGTTTGGGGGGACCACCAATCGGGTGGCTACACCTTC. Translation gives CSVVWGDHQSGGYTF.

This clone was seen only once. The chain joins TRBV9 to TRBJ1-2; no clear D. Trimming cost V 0 bases and J 7 bases, with 22 bases left between them. This CDR3 contains 17 residues. Per germline, CDR1 SGDLS and CDR2 YYNGEE. CDR3 coding DNA: TGTGCCAGCAGCGTAGCCCATTCCCCGACGGAGGCTGGTGGCTACACCTTC. Encoded protein: CASSVAHSPTEAGGYTF.